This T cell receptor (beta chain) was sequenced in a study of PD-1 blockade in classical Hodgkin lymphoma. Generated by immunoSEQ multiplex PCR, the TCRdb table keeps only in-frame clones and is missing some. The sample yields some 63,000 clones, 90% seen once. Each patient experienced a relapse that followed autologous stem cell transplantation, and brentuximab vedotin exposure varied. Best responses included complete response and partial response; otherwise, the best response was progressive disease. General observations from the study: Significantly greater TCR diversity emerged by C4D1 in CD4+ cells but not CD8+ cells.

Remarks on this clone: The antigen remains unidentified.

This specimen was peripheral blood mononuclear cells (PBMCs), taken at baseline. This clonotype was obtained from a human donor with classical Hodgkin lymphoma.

Here the CDR3 reads CASSLVGYQPQHF. The CDR3, as DNA: TGTGCCAGCAGCTTAGTTGGTTATCAGCCCCAGCATTTT. The chain couples TRBV7-2 to TRBJ1-5; no clear D. Per the germline V gene, CDR1 is SGHTA and CDR2 is FQGNSA. V shed 1 base and J shed 5 bases, with 6 bases lying between them. The CDR3 runs 13 residues.